This passage covers 29 T cell receptor beta chains from one sample sequenced in a study of cytomegalovirus exposure and HLA in healthy donors. Measured with immunoSEQ multiplex PCR; TCRdb has only the in-frame clones, and not every one. This sample has 110,000 or so clones, with approximately 85% found just once. Source material: PBMCs. The source of these receptors is a man in his late teens or twenties in good health and CMV-seronegative.

The chain joins TRBV5-6 to TRBJ2-7, with TRBD1 identical over 8 bases. Germline V gene sequence: CDR1 SGHDT, CDR2 YYEEEE. With 7 bases clipped from V and 7 bases from J, the junction kept 16 bases outside the gene matches. The CDR3 has 15 residues. As DNA, the CDR3 is TGTGCCAGCGCCGGGTCGGGACAGGCGATGAAAGAGCAGTACTTC. Amino acids: CASAGSGQAMKEQYF.

The V gene is TRBV28, the J gene TRBJ1-2; 7 positions agree with TRBD1. Germline loops: CDR1 MDHEN, CDR2 SYDVKM. With V trimmed by 6 bases and J by 4 bases, 11 bases remained unmatched. The CDR3 has 15 residues. The CDR3 sequence is CASRPRGSRAYGYTF. The CDR3 DNA reads as TGTGCCAGCAGACCCAGGGGGTCCAGGGCCTATGGCTACACCTTC.

As concerns this clone: Additional DNA sequences in this sample encode the identical CDR3. The J gene is TRBJ1-5, the V gene TRBV7-9, with 7 bases fitting TRBD1. With V trimmed by 5 bases and J by 7 bases, 2 bases remained unmatched. There are 12 residues in the CDR3. Germline lookup yields CDR1 SEHNR and CDR2 FQNEAQ (reference sequence). Here the CDR3 DNA reads TGTGCCAGCAGCCTAGGGGGCCAGCCCCAGCATTTT. Amino acid sequence: CASSLGGQPQHF.

This clone was picked up one time. The V and J genes are TRBV6-4 and TRBJ1-2, with 8 bases aligning to TRBD1. The V gene's germline CDR1 is MRHNA and CDR2 SNTAGT. The CDR3 consists of 13 residues. V lost 5 bases, J lost 2 bases, and 1 base stayed unmatched. The DNA for the CDR3 is TGTGCCAGCAGTCGGGACAGGAACTATGGCTACACCTTC. Amino acid sequence: CASSRDRNYGYTF.

J is TRBJ1-5 and V is TRBV19; D may be TRBD1 (6 bases). V lost 5 bases to trimming and J lost 3 bases, with 14 bases between them. In germline, CDR1 is LNHDA, CDR2 SQIVND (reference sequence). The CDR3 is 15 residues long. The CDR3 nucleotides read TGTGCCAGTAGTGCAGGGGACAAACACAATCAGCCCCAGCATTTT. Translation gives CASSAGDKHNQPQHF.

The chain links TRBV5-1 to TRBJ2-5; a weak D match, TRBD1 (5 bases). CDR3 length equals 14 residues. The V end was cut by 4 bases, the J end by 5 bases, with 15 bases between. CDR1 SGHRS and CDR2 YFSETQ come from the germline V gene. CDR3 in DNA: TGCGCCAGCAGCGAGCAGGGCGGTGGGGAGACCCAGTACTTC. Residues: CASSEQGGGETQYF.

This clone is labeled as medium-sized. The chain uses TRBV5-6 and TRBJ2-7; tentative D call: TRBD2 (6 bases). The CDR3 runs to 14 residues. V lost 6 bases and J 2 bases, leaving 15 bases between the germline ends. Germline loops: CDR1 SGHDT, CDR2 YYEEEE. In DNA, the CDR3 is TGTGCCAGCAAACCATTGGGGGGAACCTACGAGCAGTACTTC. Encoded protein: CASKPLGGTYEQYF.

V usage is TRBV27 and J usage is TRBJ2-1; 9 nucleotides agree with TRBD2. CDR3 size: 15 residues. Germline CDR1 reads MNHEY; CDR2 reads SMNVEV (reference sequence). V lost 2 bases, J lost 4 bases, and 3 bases stayed unmatched. CDR3 in amino acids: CASSLAGGLYNEQFF. The DNA of the CDR3 is TGTGCCAGCAGTTTAGCGGGGGGGCTTTACAATGAGCAGTTCTTC.

The chain carries TRBV2 and TRBJ2-1; the match to TRBD2 covers 7 bases. Germline lookup yields CDR1 SNHLY and CDR2 FYNNEI. Unmatched junction bases numbered 6, after V lost 7 bases and J lost 3 bases. The length of the CDR3 is 14 residues. CDR3 coding DNA: TGTGCCAGCACCTCTGGGGGGGGCTACAATGAGCAGTTCTTC. Translating it yields CASTSGGGYNEQFF.

This chain links TRBV30 with TRBJ1-2; D is possibly TRBD1 (5 bases). This CDR3 is built from 14 residues. Germline V gene lookup returns CDR1 GTSNPN and CDR2 SVGIG (reference sequence). Trimming left V 4 bases short and J 0 bases short, with 12 bases between. The chain's CDR3 is CAWNRGGSNYGYTF. The CDR3 DNA reads TGTGCCTGGAACCGGGGGGGATCTAACTATGGCTACACCTTC.

This chain connects TRBV5-6 to TRBJ2-7, with a weak D call TRBD2 (5 bases). The V end lost 1 base, the J end lost 2 bases, and 13 bases lay between the germline ends. The length of the CDR3 is 15 residues. CDR1 and CDR2 (germline): SGHDT, YYEEEE. DNA of the CDR3: TGTGCCAGCAGCTTGCCGGGGTTTAAAACCTACGAGCAGTACTTC. Translation gives CASSLPGFKTYEQYF.

The chain employs TRBV27 and TRBJ1-3; TRBD1 aligns across 7 bases. After removal of 4 bases from V and 4 bases from J, the junction contained 10 bases not matched to a gene. The CDR3 sequence is 16 residues long. Per the germline V gene, CDR1 is MNHEY and CDR2 is SMNVEV (reference sequence). CDR3 residues: CASSSRGGGLGNTIYF. The CDR3 DNA reads as TGTGCCAGCAGTTCCAGAGGGGGCGGATTGGGAAACACCATATATTTT.

The V and J genes are TRBV30 and TRBJ2-3; 7 nucleotides line up with TRBD2. This CDR3 comprises 12 residues. V lost 7 bases, J lost 0 bases, and 1 base stayed unmatched. The germline gives CDR1 GTSNPN, CDR2 SVGIG (reference sequence). The CDR3 DNA follows: TGTGCCTTCGGGGGGAGCACAGATACGCAGTATTTT. It codes for CAFGGSTDTQYF. Based on the CDR3 plus reference TRBV30 and TRBJ2-3, the full variable domain is SQTIHQWPATLVQPVGSPLSLECTVEGTSNPNLYWYRQAAGRGLQLLFYSVGIGQISSEVPQNLSASRPQDRQFILSSKKLLLSDSGFYLCAFGGSTDTQYFGPGTRLTVL.

The chain combines TRBV30 with TRBJ2-7; maybe TRBD1 (6 bases). Trimming removed 3 bases at V and 7 bases at J, with 13 bases between. The germline V gene encodes CDR1 GTSNPN and CDR2 SVGIG (reference sequence). This CDR3 has 12 residues. As DNA, the CDR3 is TGTGCCTGGAGAGGACAGCCGTGGGAGCAGTACTTC. This sequence encodes CAWRGQPWEQYF. Combining the CDR3 with reference TRBV30 and TRBJ2-7 gives the whole variable domain SQTIHQWPATLVQPVGSPLSLECTVEGTSNPNLYWYRQAAGRGLQLLFYSVGIGQISSEVPQNLSASRPQDRQFILSSKKLLLSDSGFYLCAWRGQPWEQYFGPGTRLTVT.

CDR3: CASSQPHRALSEQYF. CDR3 nucleotides: TGTGCCAGCAGCCAGCCCCACAGGGCTCTTTCCGAGCAGTACTTC. The chain recombines TRBV28 with TRBJ2-7; weak D call: TRBD1 (6 bases). The CDR3 length is 15 residues. Trimming took 6 bases from V and 6 from J, leaving 21 bases between them. Per germline, CDR1 MDHEN and CDR2 SYDVKM. The full variable domain, completed using reference TRBV28 and TRBJ2-7, is DVKVTQSSRYLVKRTGEKVFLECVQDMDHENMFWYRQDPGLGLRLIYFSYDVKMKEKGDIPEGYSVSREKKERFSLILESASTNQTSMYLCASSQPHRALSEQYFGPGTRLTVT.

V usage is TRBV13 and J usage is TRBJ2-7, with 9 bases identical to TRBD2. V lost 5 bases, J lost 4 bases, and 9 bases stayed unmatched. Germline V lookup: CDR1 PRHDT, CDR2 FYEKMQ (reference sequence). The CDR3 totals 15 residues. This chain's CDR3 is CASSPGLAGEYEQYF. The CDR3 nucleotides are TGTGCCAGCAGCCCCGGATTAGCGGGGGAGTACGAGCAGTACTTC.

This chain joins TRBV15 and TRBJ2-7; possible D gene TRBD2, 5 bases. The CDR3 loop spans 15 amino acids. The germline V and J ends were trimmed by 1 base and 7 bases, with 17 bases remaining between them. Germline loops: CDR1 LNHNV, CDR2 YYDKDF (reference sequence). The CDR3 sequence: CATSRAASRVWEQYF. The CDR3 DNA sequence: TGTGCCACCAGCAGAGCGGCTAGCCGAGTATGGGAGCAGTACTTC.

The chain has TRBV7-9 and TRBJ2-5; 11 bases line up with TRBD2. Germline lookup yields CDR1 SEHNR and CDR2 FQNEAQ (reference sequence). The CDR3 contains 13 residues. With 11 bases clipped from V and 5 bases from J, the junction kept 7 bases outside the gene matches. CDR3 loop: CAGLTSGKETQYF. DNA for the CDR3: TGTGCCGGATTGACTAGCGGGAAGGAGACCCAGTACTTC.

This clone was recorded only once. The CDR3: CASSILSNYGYTF. The CDR3 DNA follows: TGTGCCAGTAGTATTCTCTCTAACTATGGCTACACCTTC. V and J are TRBV19 and TRBJ1-2; D gene ambiguous. Germline CDR1 LNHDA, CDR2 SQIVND (reference sequence). Trimming took off 3 bases at V and 0 bases at J, with 5 bases between the two ends. CDR3 length: 13 residues.

The chain joins TRBV29-1 to TRBJ1-2; no clear D gene. Germline CDR1 is SQVTM and CDR2 is ANQGSEA. Trimming took 6 bases from V and 0 from J, leaving 14 bases between them. The CDR3 totals 14 residues. The CDR3 bases are TGCAGCGTCCCCGATGGAGCCCCTAACTATGGCTACACCTTC. Protein sequence: CSVPDGAPNYGYTF. The whole variable domain, filled in from reference TRBV29-1 and TRBJ1-2, reads SAVISQKPSRDICQRGTSLTIQCQVDSQVTMMFWYRQQPGQSLTLIATANQGSEATYESGFVIDKFPISRPNLTFSTLTVSNMSPEDSSIYLCSVPDGAPNYGYTFGSGTRLTVV.

The V gene is TRBV5-1, the J gene TRBJ2-5; TRBD1 is a possible D gene (6 bases). Germline values: CDR1 SGHRS, CDR2 YFSETQ. Trimming shortened V by 4 bases and J by 1 base, and 14 bases separated the two germline ends. The CDR3 totals 15 residues. The CDR3 bases are TGCGCCAGCAGCCCAATACAGGGATCCCAAGAGACCCAGTACTTC. It yields the protein CASSPIQGSQETQYF. Filled out from reference TRBV5-1 and TRBJ2-5, the complete variable domain reads KAGVTQTPRYLIKTRGQQVTLSCSPISGHRSVSWYQQTPGQGLQFLFEYFSETQRNKGNFPGRFSGRQFSNSRSEMNVSTLELGDSALYLCASSPIQGSQETQYFGPGTRLLVL.

The rearrangement links TRBV10-3 to TRBJ1-5, with 8 bases matching TRBD1. Germline CDR1 ENHRY, CDR2 SYGVKD. The CDR3 is made up of 14 amino acids. V gave up 1 base and J gave up 9 bases; unmatched junction bases: 5. The CDR3 bases are TGTGCCATCAGTGAGTTGAACAGGGGGAGGCCCCAGCATTTT. It is translated as CAISELNRGRPQHF.

V and J are TRBV7-6 and TRBJ2-1; 7 bases line up with TRBD1. Germline CDR1 SGHVS, CDR2 FNYEAQ. J was trimmed by 4 bases and V by 5 bases; bases with no gene match: 17. CDR3 length: 18 amino acids. The CDR3 reads CASSKLNPGTVLYNEQFF. The CDR3 nucleotides are TGTGCCAGCAGCAAATTAAACCCCGGGACAGTGCTTTACAATGAGCAGTTCTTC.

This chain connects TRBV5-4 to TRBJ2-1; 7 nucleotides agree with TRBD2. The CDR3 totals 14 residues. The germline V gene encodes CDR1 SGHNT and CDR2 YYREEE (reference sequence). With 1 base clipped from V and 4 bases from J, the junction kept 2 bases outside the gene matches. This CDR3 reads CASSLLAAYNEQFF. In DNA form, the CDR3 reads TGTGCCAGCAGCTTGCTAGCGGCGTACAATGAGCAGTTCTTC.

The V gene is TRBV5-6, the J gene TRBJ1-1; D gene unclear. This CDR3 comprises 15 residues. Germline V CDR1 and CDR2: SGHDT, YYEEEE. V shed 0 bases and J shed 0 bases, with 9 bases lying between them. CDR3 bases: TGTGCCAGCAGCTTGGCAGCGGAAATGAACACTGAAGCTTTCTTT. Encoded protein: CASSLAAEMNTEAFF. The complete variable domain, with remaining parts taken from reference TRBV5-6 and TRBJ1-1, reads DAGVTQSPTHLIKTRGQQVTLRCSPKSGHDTVSWYQQALGQGPQFIFQYYEEEERQRGNFPDRFSGHQFPNYSSELNVNALLLGDSALYLCASSLAAEMNTEAFFGQGTRLTVV.

The chain has TRBV5-1 and TRBJ1-4, with D possibly being TRBD1 (5 bases). This CDR3 has 15 amino acids. The V gene lost 4 bases and the J gene lost 3 bases, with 13 bases spanning the gap. Germline values: CDR1 SGHRS, CDR2 YFSETQ. CDR3 sequence (DNA): TGCGCCAGCAGCGGAACGACAGCGCCTAATGAAAAACTGTTTTTT. Amino acid sequence: CASSGTTAPNEKLFF.

The V call is TRBV11-3, the J call TRBJ2-1; tentatively, D is TRBD2 (5 bases). This CDR3 has 14 residues. Germline lookup yields CDR1 SGHNT and CDR2 YENEEA. Trimming shortened V by 5 bases and J by 8 bases, and 16 bases separated the two germline ends. As DNA, the CDR3 is TGTGCCAGCAGCCCTGGGCCAGCGAGGGATGAGCAGTTCTTC. Its translation is CASSPGPARDEQFF.

This chain joins TRBV6-1 and TRBJ2-7; perhaps TRBD2 as D (6 bases). This CDR3 has 13 residues. V was pared by 5 bases and J by 4 bases, with 12 bases between. The germline V gene has CDR1 MNHNS and CDR2 SASEGT. The CDR3 loop is CASSPRRDYEQYF. CDR3 in DNA: TGTGCCAGCAGTCCGAGGCGGGATTACGAGCAGTACTTC.

The rearrangement links TRBV7-2 to TRBJ1-2; weak D call: TRBD1 (6 bases). CDR1 SGHTA and CDR2 FQGNSA come from the germline V gene. CDR3 size: 14 residues. V lost 4 bases to trimming and J lost 5 bases, with 14 bases between them. This chain's CDR3 is CASSSDYRAYGYTF. Here the CDR3 DNA reads TGTGCCAGCAGCTCCGACTACAGGGCTTATGGCTACACCTTC.